This TCR beta chain was profiled in a study of cytomegalovirus exposure and HLA in healthy donors. Germline loops: CDR1 MNHNY, CDR2 SVGAGI (reference sequence). The CDR3 consists of 14 residues. Trimming stripped 5 bases from V and 7 bases from J, with 17 bases between. Primers: 60 Vbeta forward and 13 Jbeta reverse. Here immunoSEQ multiplex PCR was the method, and the copy in TCRdb shows in-frame clones only, minus some. The sample includes 25,000 to 40,000 clones, about 63% of them seen just once. Study-wide results and caveats: Earlier findings revealed that most TCR beta V segments proved productive either about 87% or about 30% of the time. Later work found that TCR association rates differed between HLA loci; DRB1 had the most and HLA-C the fewest. An apparent linkage of common viral pathogens to several of the most significant clusters emerged in a later analysis. In vitro experiments confirmed that three CMV-associated chains were specific for CMV antigens.

Notes on this clone: Its antigen is not identified.

The receptor was isolated from a middle-aged man in good health and CMV-seropositive. Source material: PBMCs. The chain carries TRBV6-6 and TRBJ1-2; tentative D call: TRBD1 (5 bases). The CDR3 DNA reads as TGTGCCAGCAGTGAGGTCGACAGCCTCGGTGGCTACACCTTC. This translates into CASSEVDSLGGYTF.